Each of the 5 T cell receptor beta chains below was sequenced from the same sample in a study of control samples from healthy donors and cancer patients. Libraries were prepared by immunoSEQ multiplex PCR; TCRdb keeps only in-frame clonotypes and omits some of them. The profile shows about 22,000 clones, approximately 80% of them singletons. Sequencing was done on a sample of PBMCs. Receptor source: a man in his 60s with colorectal cancer.

The chain is built from TRBV4-1 and TRBJ1-3; D possibly corresponds to TRBD1 (5 bases). This CDR3 has 14 amino acids. Looked up from germline, CDR1 is MGHRA and CDR2 is YSYEKL. Trimming left V 5 bases short and J 2 bases short, with 10 bases between. In DNA, the CDR3 is TGCGCCAGCAGCGCGGGGGTAACTGGAAACACCATATATTTT. Protein: CASSAGVTGNTIYF.

The chain employs TRBV5-1 and TRBJ2-3; the D gene could be TRBD1 or TRBD2 (5 bases each). Germline-derived CDR1 and CDR2 are SGHRS and YFSETQ. V was pared by 3 bases and J by 11 bases, with 16 bases between. There are 13 residues in the CDR3. The chain's CDR3 is CASSSTRDGEQYF. CDR3 sequence (DNA): TGCGCCAGCAGCTCAACCCGGGACGGGGAGCAGTATTTT.

The chain couples TRBV5-1 to TRBJ1-2; D possibly corresponds to TRBD1 (5 bases). Trimming stripped 3 bases from V and 4 bases from J, with 7 bases between. Germline V gene lookup returns CDR1 SGHRS and CDR2 YFSETQ. The CDR3 is made up of 12 amino acids. The CDR3 spells CASSSTAYGYTF. CDR3 DNA: TGCGCCAGCAGCTCGACAGCCTATGGCTACACCTTC.

The rearrangement uses TRBV4-2 and TRBJ1-1, with TRBD1 matching 8 bases. CDR1 and CDR2 (germline): LGHNA, YNFKEQ. The CDR3 consists of 14 residues. With V trimmed by 4 bases and J by 1 base, 2 bases remained unmatched. CDR3 in amino acids: CASSRTGGNTEAFF. In DNA, the CDR3 is TGTGCCAGCAGCCGAACAGGGGGGAACACTGAAGCTTTCTTT.

V gene TRBV18 combines with J gene TRBJ1-4, with TRBD1 identical over 7 bases. CDR1 KGHSH and CDR2 LQKENI come from the germline V gene. There are 16 residues in the CDR3. V gave up 5 bases and J gave up 0 bases; unmatched junction bases: 6. The CDR3 region is CASSSGTGATNEKLFF. For the CDR3, the DNA is TGTGCCAGCTCATCGGGTACAGGGGCAACTAATGAAAAACTGTTTTTT.